Sequencing of this T cell receptor beta chain was carried out in a study of CD8 T cells in Susac syndrome. A quantity of roughly 0.5 to 1 ug RNA underwent reverse transcription using random hexamers. Coverage of TCR beta CDR3 amplification by immunoSEQ multiplex PCR extended to 54 Vbeta and 13 Jbeta. Each CDR3 protein gets one entry after TCRdb re-called the immunoSEQ multiplex PCR reads with MiXCR. The sample includes approximately 150,000 distinct CDR3 sequences, around 94% of them seen just once. In contrast to the negatively isolated CD8+ and CD4+ T cells, TEMRA cells were FACS-enriched. This CDR3 spans 14 amino acids. Germline CDR1 and CDR2: SGHDT and YYEEEE. The ends lost 3 bases at V and 7 bases at J; junction bases unmatched: 5.

The genes are TRBV5-6 and TRBJ2-5, with 11 bases matching TRBD1. This TCR was recovered from a human donor with multiple sclerosis. Sequencing was carried out using CD4+ T cells from PBMCs. CDR3 nucleotides: TGTGCCAGCAGCTCCGGGACAGGGGGTTGGACCCAGTACTTC. This gives the protein CASSSGTGGWTQYF. The full variable domain, completed using reference TRBV5-6 and TRBJ2-5, is DAGVTQSPTHLIKTRGQQVTLRCSPKSGHDTVSWYQQALGQGPQFIFQYYEEEERQRGNFPDRFSGHQFPNYSSELNVNALLLGDSALYLCASSSGTGGWTQYFGPGTRLLVL.